One sample yielded the 18 T cell receptor beta chains listed below, sequenced in a study of human T cells and chemical hapten exposure. The time point was: pre-sensitization, week 0. Treatment reported: therapeutic diphenylcyclopropenone sensitization with weekly scalp DPC. MiXCR, run by TCRdb on the RACE reads, gives a single entry per CDR3 protein. The data show 180,000 or so distinct CDR3 sequences, more than 25% seen once. The sample consisted of whole blood, taken in connection with sensitization to the hapten diphenylcyclopropenone (DPC). The source is a woman in her 30s with alopecia areata. Some clones in this sample may be carry-over from other donors' samples.

The chain combines TRBV4-2 with TRBJ1-2; D is perhaps TRBD1 (6 bases). V lost 4 bases, J lost 8 bases, and 20 bases lay in between. The CDR3 is made up of 15 amino acids. Germline V gene lookup returns CDR1 LGHNA and CDR2 YNFKEQ. The CDR3 DNA reads as TGTGCCAGCAGCCCGCATGGAGGGGGAAAACAAGGCTACACCTTC. Its protein product is CASSPHGGGKQGYTF.

This clonotype was picked up many times. V gene TRBV6-5 combines with J gene TRBJ1-1; TRBD1 is a possible D gene (6 bases). The V end was cut by 5 bases, the J end by 4 bases, with 14 bases between. This CDR3 is built from 14 residues. Germline CDR1 and CDR2: MNHEY and SVGAGI. The CDR3 loop is CASSPTGMGTEAFF. The CDR3 bases are TGTGCCAGCAGTCCAACAGGGATGGGCACTGAAGCTTTCTTT.

This clonotype showed up just a few times. In nucleotides, the CDR3 is TGTGCCAGCAGCCCCCAGAGGGTTCGCCGATCACCCCTCCACTTT. It yields the protein CASSPQRVRRSPLHF. V and J are TRBV21-1 and TRBJ1-6. TRBV21-1 has pseudogene status. The CDR3 covers 15 residues.

The V gene is TRBV29-1, the J gene TRBJ2-3; no definite D call. Germline V gives CDR1 SQVTM, CDR2 ANQGSEA. Trimming left V 2 bases short and J 2 bases short, with 2 bases between. The CDR3 length is 11 residues. CDR3 in DNA: TGCAGCGTTGAAACCACAGATACGCAGTATTTT. This translates into CSVETTDTQYF.

The V call is TRBV20-1, the J call TRBJ1-4, with 8 bases fitting TRBD1. The junction had 10 bases not matched to a gene; V was cut back by 6 bases and J by 7 bases. This CDR3 region has 14 residues. Germline values: CDR1 DFQATT, CDR2 SNEGSKA (reference sequence). CDR3 in amino acids: CSAEAGGEGEKLFF. In nucleotides, the CDR3 is TGCAGTGCGGAAGCAGGGGGCGAGGGTGAAAAACTGTTTTTT.

In this sample, this clonotype turned up a few times. The chain joins TRBV11-2 to TRBJ2-7; D ambiguous. V was clipped by 2 bases and J by 5 bases, with 10 bases between them. CDR1 SGHAT and CDR2 FQNNGV come from the germline V gene. The CDR3 runs 13 residues. The CDR3 coding sequence is TGTGCCAGCAGCTTAATTGGGCAGAACGAGCAGTACTTC. It codes for CASSLIGQNEQYF.

This clonotype has just a few counts. The rearrangement links TRBV29-1 to TRBJ2-7, with 8 bases identical to TRBD1. The CDR3 consists of 13 residues. V dropped 3 bases and J dropped 2; count of bases not matched to a gene: 3. Looked up from germline, CDR1 is SQVTM and CDR2 is ANQGSEA. CDR3 amino acids: CSVEDRETYEQYF. CDR3 DNA sequence: TGCAGCGTTGAGGACAGGGAAACCTACGAGCAGTACTTC.

The V and J genes are TRBV28 and TRBJ2-1; 7 bases match TRBD2. J was trimmed by 9 bases and V by 4 bases; bases with no gene match: 12. Germline V gene sequence: CDR1 MDHEN, CDR2 SYDVKM. The CDR3 is 15 residues long. CDR3 bases: TGTGCCAGCAGTTCCCCGGGGGAGGGGACTGTTGAGCAGTTCTTC. It yields the protein CASSSPGEGTVEQFF.

This clonotype was seen only a few times. The V gene is TRBV15, the J gene TRBJ2-7, with 7 bases aligning to TRBD1. V was pared by 0 bases and J by 1 base, with 9 bases of the junction left unmatched. The V gene's germline CDR1 is LNHNV and CDR2 YYDKDF (reference sequence). This CDR3 region has 17 residues. Here the CDR3 DNA reads TGTGCCACCAGCAGAGAGTCTATACGACAGGGTTCCTACGAGCAGTACTTC. Protein product: CATSRESIRQGSYEQYF.

This sequence joins TRBV29-1 and TRBJ2-1; 13 bases align to TRBD2. This CDR3 contains 15 residues. Germline V gene lookup returns CDR1 SQVTM and CDR2 ANQGSEA. The ends lost 7 bases at V and 6 bases at J; junction bases unmatched: 9. The CDR3 loop is CSARTSGSWANEQFF. For the CDR3, the DNA is TGCAGCGCCAGGACTAGCGGGAGTTGGGCCAATGAGCAGTTCTTC.

The V and J genes are TRBV4-1 and TRBJ2-1, with TRBD2 matching 9 bases. V shed 4 bases and J 6 bases; nucleotides not matched to a gene: 7. Germline V lookup: CDR1 MGHRA, CDR2 YSYEKL. The CDR3 has 15 amino acids. The CDR3 bases are TGCGCCAGCAGCCTGGGACTAGCTGTATTCAATGAGCAGTTCTTC. Its protein product is CASSLGLAVFNEQFF.

This clonotype was recorded a few times. This chain links TRBV29-1 with TRBJ1-1; unclear D gene. There are 13 residues in the CDR3. Trimming stripped 5 bases from V and 4 bases from J, with 14 bases between. Germline loops: CDR1 SQVTM, CDR2 ANQGSEA. CDR3 nucleotides: TGCAGCGTTCAGACATCTTCGGGCACTGAAGCTTTCTTT. Protein product: CSVQTSSGTEAFF.

This clonotype came up a few times. The rearrangement links TRBV29-1 to TRBJ2-1, with D possibly TRBD1 on 7 matching bases. V was shortened by 7 bases and J by 9 bases, with 10 bases between the two germline ends. In germline, CDR1 is SQVTM, CDR2 ANQGSEA. The CDR3 covers 10 residues. CDR3: CSGRDSEQFF. The CDR3, as DNA: TGCAGCGGGAGGGACAGTGAGCAGTTCTTC.

The rearrangement joins TRBV7-8 to TRBJ2-3; tentatively, D is TRBD1 or TRBD2 (5 bases each). Trimming left V 7 bases short and J 3 bases short, with 14 bases between. The CDR3 contains 14 residues. Looked up from germline, CDR1 is SGHVS and CDR2 is FQNEAQ. The CDR3 coding sequence is TGTGCCAGCAACCCCCGCAGGGAGACAGATACGCAGTATTTT. This sequence encodes CASNPRRETDTQYF.

The chain uses TRBV28 and TRBJ1-2; the match to TRBD1 covers 8 bases. Germline-derived CDR1 and CDR2 are MDHEN and SYDVKM. J lost 4 bases, V lost 10 bases, and 8 bases had no gene match. The CDR3 contains 13 residues. CDR3 loop: CATQDRVGYGYTF. The CDR3 nucleotides read TGTGCCACCCAGGACAGGGTAGGCTATGGCTACACCTTC.

The chain employs TRBV4-3 and TRBJ1-2, with no clear D. This CDR3 comprises 15 residues. Germline V gene sequence: CDR1 LGHNA, CDR2 YSLEER. Trimming shortened V by 0 bases and J by 1 base, and 9 bases separated the two germline ends. The CDR3, as DNA: TGCGCCAGCAGCCAAGATAGGGCCCTTAACTATGGCTACACCTTC. Amino acids: CASSQDRALNYGYTF.

This clonotype was detected many times. This sequence joins TRBV24-1 and TRBJ2-3; 11 nucleotides align to TRBD1. Germline values: CDR1 KGHDR, CDR2 SFDVKD. Unmatched junction bases numbered 8, after V lost 2 bases and J lost 2 bases. The length of the CDR3 is 18 residues. The CDR3 spells CATSDSSGTGGNTDTQYF. DNA for the CDR3: TGTGCCACCAGTGATTCATCCGGGACAGGGGGTAACACAGATACGCAGTATTTT.

This chain uses TRBV20-1 with TRBJ1-2, with D maybe TRBD1 (5 bases). The germline V and J ends were trimmed by 2 bases and 8 bases, with 12 bases remaining between them. The CDR3 loop spans 12 amino acids. Germline-derived CDR1 and CDR2 are DFQATT and SNEGSKA (reference sequence). CDR3 DNA sequence: TGCAGTGCTAGATATGCGGGGGGGGGCTACACCTTC. It codes for CSARYAGGGYTF.